Below, one T cell receptor (beta chain) is given with its context. The antigen is undetermined. The sample originates from a study of blood T cells in healthy people across ages. For the second PCR, which ran for about 6 to 11 cycles, a sample-barcoded 5' primer and a J-beta primer mix were used. TCRdb reanalysed the 5' RACE reads using MiXCR and keeps one entry per CDR3 protein. Here the sample spans about 1.8 million distinct CDR3 sequences, around half being singletons. CDR3 length: 17 amino acids. Germline trimming cut 6 bases from V and 4 bases from J; bases unmatched to any gene: 15. General study findings and limits: Higher diversity and more naive CD4+ cells were features of long-lived donors, compared to aged donors.

This receptor was taken from a woman in her 40s in good health. The V and J genes are TRBV12-3 or TRBV12-4 and TRBJ2-3; 8 bases align to TRBD2. Sequencing used blood. This chain's CDR3 is CASSHLAGGPSADTQYF. Here the CDR3 DNA reads TGTGCCAGCAGCCACCTAGCGGGCGGACCTAGCGCAGATACGCAGTATTTT.